A selection of T cell receptor beta chains follows, all from one sample in a study of T cells expressing NK-cell markers. Each CDR3 protein gets one entry in TCRdb, which reprocessed the 5' RACE reads and gives no DNA. The record lists some 600,000 distinct CDR3 sequences, of which the ten most abundant hold approximately 3.6%. The material sequenced was blood T cells: a sorted CD56 or NKG2C T cell subset, CD4+ or CD8+ T cells, or bulk PBMC T cells (not recorded which). The source is a young man in good health. Each CDR3 is given with its conserved first and last residue.

CDR3: CASSQEGPGIANTEAFF
length: 17
J: TRBJ1-1
V: TRBV4-3

CDR3: CASTVGAGVDAQYF
length: 14
J: TRBJ2-3
V: TRBV5-1

CDR3: CASRAGTGGLPNEKLFF
length: 17
J: TRBJ1-4
V: TRBV12-3/TRBV12-4

CDR3: CASTFGQAPSGANVLTF
length: 17
J: TRBJ2-6
V: TRBV2

CDR3: CASRMSDSNQPQHF
length: 14
J: TRBJ1-5
V: TRBV6-1

CDR3: CASSERSLYGYTF
length: 13
J: TRBJ1-2
V: TRBV25-1

CDR3: CAWSWWQGEQFF
length: 12
J: TRBJ2-1
V: TRBV30

CDR3: CSAPDLRAEQFF
length: 12
J: TRBJ2-1
V: TRBV20-1

CDR3: CASRLAGVSNTGELFF
length: 16
J: TRBJ2-2
V: TRBV5-1

CDR3: CSVLTTGLMNTEAFF
length: 15
J: TRBJ1-1
V: TRBV29-1

CDR3: CASLKREGPYEQYF
length: 14
J: TRBJ2-7
V: TRBV7-2

CDR3: CASADPYYGYTF
length: 12
J: TRBJ1-2
V: TRBV25-1

CDR3: CASSLRVDGELFF
length: 13
J: TRBJ2-2
V: TRBV28

CDR3: CSAKGTSGTLREQFF
length: 15
J: TRBJ2-1
V: TRBV20-1

CDR3: CASSSLAGGSNEQFF
length: 15
J: TRBJ2-1
V: TRBV5-1

CDR3: CASSFHRADVSGLQETQYF
length: 19
J: TRBJ2-5
V: TRBV28

CDR3: CSARVGQGSQPQHF
length: 14
J: TRBJ1-5
V: TRBV20-1

CDR3: CASSGTTLAKNIQYF
length: 15
J: TRBJ2-4
V: TRBV12-3/TRBV12-4

CDR3: CATMAGGRATEAFF
length: 14
J: TRBJ1-1
V: TRBV24-1

CDR3: CASSQNEGGEAFF
length: 13
J: TRBJ1-1
V: TRBV14

CDR3: CASRPGQGLNEQFF
length: 14
J: TRBJ2-1
V: TRBV5-1

CDR3: CASSFGGDEKLFF
length: 13
J: TRBJ1-4
V: TRBV5-1

CDR3: CASRFRLAGGNNGELFF
length: 17
J: TRBJ2-2
V: TRBV21-1

CDR3: CAWRAMGLRSIQYF
length: 14
J: TRBJ2-4
V: TRBV30

CDR3: CASSRGPTDTQYF
length: 13
J: TRBJ2-3
V: TRBV5-1

CDR3: CASSLAAGGAGELFF
length: 15
J: TRBJ2-2
V: TRBV12-3/TRBV12-4

CDR3: CSVDTFREGLFF
length: 12
J: TRBJ2-2
V: TRBV29-1

CDR3: CAIGASSNEQFF
length: 12
J: TRBJ2-1
V: TRBV10-3

CDR3: CASSPDRGLRTGELFF
length: 16
J: TRBJ2-2
V: TRBV12-3/TRBV12-4

CDR3: CASSLRDRALEDTQYF
length: 16
J: TRBJ2-3
V: TRBV7-9

CDR3: CASSLAEGTQYF
length: 12
J: TRBJ2-5
V: TRBV2

CDR3: CASSTISGMEDTQYF
length: 15
J: TRBJ2-3
V: TRBV9

CDR3: CASRSQGPTGELFF
length: 14
J: TRBJ2-2
V: TRBV11-2

CDR3: CASSRGTRLELFF
length: 13
J: TRBJ2-2
V: TRBV3-1

CDR3: CATSRDLRLAGAWEQYF
length: 17
J: TRBJ2-7
V: TRBV15

CDR3: CASSPTAGWGSGEQYF
length: 16
J: TRBJ2-7
V: TRBV18

CDR3: CASSFGRLAGGEQFF
length: 15
J: TRBJ2-1
V: TRBV12-3/TRBV12-4

CDR3: CARRGTSGLYSNTGELFF
length: 18
J: TRBJ2-2
V: TRBV2

CDR3: CASATGTSNTEAFF
length: 14
J: TRBJ1-1
V: TRBV6-1

CDR3: CASSLASGITGELFF
length: 15
J: TRBJ2-2
V: TRBV12-3/TRBV12-4

CDR3: CATSDSSGRTSTDTQYF
length: 17
J: TRBJ2-3
V: TRBV24-1

CDR3: CASSSRDTTSYEQYF
length: 15
J: TRBJ2-7
V: TRBV5-5

CDR3: CASSGSPGLAGVSYNEQFF
length: 19
J: TRBJ2-1
V: TRBV6-1

CDR3: CASSSHSGRVGYEQFF
length: 16
J: TRBJ2-1
V: TRBV7-9

CDR3: CASSLGTSGYTDTQYF
length: 16
J: TRBJ2-3
V: TRBV12-3/TRBV12-4

CDR3: CASSLGHPNNQPQHF
length: 15
J: TRBJ1-5
V: TRBV7-9

CDR3: CSVLGTIAYEQYF
length: 13
J: TRBJ2-7
V: TRBV20-1

CDR3: CASQGLGSYEQYF
length: 13
J: TRBJ2-7
V: TRBV7-2

CDR3: CASSFVVETSSIVF
length: 14
J: TRBJ2-1
V: TRBV12-3/TRBV12-4

CDR3: CASSSLTGTSGRLGQFF
length: 17
J: TRBJ2-1
V: TRBV11-3

CDR3: CASRGDSSNQPQHF
length: 14
J: TRBJ1-5
V: TRBV12-3/TRBV12-4

CDR3: CATQSSGPADTQYF
length: 14
J: TRBJ2-3
V: TRBV6-1